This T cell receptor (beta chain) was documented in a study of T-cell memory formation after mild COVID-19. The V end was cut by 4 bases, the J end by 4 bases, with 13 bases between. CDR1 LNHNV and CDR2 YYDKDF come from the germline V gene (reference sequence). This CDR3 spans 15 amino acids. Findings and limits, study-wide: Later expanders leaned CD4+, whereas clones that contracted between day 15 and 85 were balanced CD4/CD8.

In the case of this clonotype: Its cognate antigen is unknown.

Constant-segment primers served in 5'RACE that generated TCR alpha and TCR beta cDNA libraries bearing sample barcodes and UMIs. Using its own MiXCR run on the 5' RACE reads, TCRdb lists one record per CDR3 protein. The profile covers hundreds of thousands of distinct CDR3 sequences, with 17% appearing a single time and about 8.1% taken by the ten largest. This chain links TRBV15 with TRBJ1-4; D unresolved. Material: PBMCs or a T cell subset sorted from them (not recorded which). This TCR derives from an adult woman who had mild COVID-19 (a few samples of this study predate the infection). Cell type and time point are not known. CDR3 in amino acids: CATSMARKINEKLFF. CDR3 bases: TGTGCCACCAGCATGGCCCGAAAGATTAATGAAAAACTGTTTTTT.